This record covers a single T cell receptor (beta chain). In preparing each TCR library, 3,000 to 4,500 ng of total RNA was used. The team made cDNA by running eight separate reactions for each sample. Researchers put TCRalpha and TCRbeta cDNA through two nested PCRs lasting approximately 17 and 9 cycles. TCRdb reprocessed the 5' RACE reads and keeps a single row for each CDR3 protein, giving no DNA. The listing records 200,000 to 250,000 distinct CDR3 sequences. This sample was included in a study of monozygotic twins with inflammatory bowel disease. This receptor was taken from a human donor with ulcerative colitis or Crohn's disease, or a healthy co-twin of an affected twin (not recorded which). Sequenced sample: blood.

The CDR3 here is CAISEQDRGTSEKLFF. The rearrangement joins TRBV10-3 to TRBJ1-4; TCRdb's D call of TRBD1 is untestable without DNA. This CDR3 is 16 amino acids long. CDR1 and CDR2 (germline): ENHRY, SYGVKD.